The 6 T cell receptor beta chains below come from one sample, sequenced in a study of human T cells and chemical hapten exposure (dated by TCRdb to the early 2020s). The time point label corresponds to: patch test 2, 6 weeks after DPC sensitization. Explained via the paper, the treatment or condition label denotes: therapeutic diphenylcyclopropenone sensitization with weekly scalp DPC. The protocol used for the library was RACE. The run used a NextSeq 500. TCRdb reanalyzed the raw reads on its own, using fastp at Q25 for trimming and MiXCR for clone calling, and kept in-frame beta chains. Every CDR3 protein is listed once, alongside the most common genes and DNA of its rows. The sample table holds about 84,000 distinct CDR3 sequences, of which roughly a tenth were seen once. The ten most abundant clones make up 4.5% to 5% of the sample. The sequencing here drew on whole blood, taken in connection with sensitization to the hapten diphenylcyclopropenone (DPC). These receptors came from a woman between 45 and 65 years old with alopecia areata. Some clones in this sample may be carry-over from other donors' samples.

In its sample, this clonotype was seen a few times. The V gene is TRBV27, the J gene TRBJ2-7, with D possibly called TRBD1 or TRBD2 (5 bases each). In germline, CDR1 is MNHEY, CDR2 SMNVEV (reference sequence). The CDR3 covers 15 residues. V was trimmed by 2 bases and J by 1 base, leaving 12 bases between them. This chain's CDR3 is CASSLLGTPSYEQYF. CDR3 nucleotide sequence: TGTGCCAGCAGTTTACTGGGGACCCCTTCCTACGAGCAGTACTTC.

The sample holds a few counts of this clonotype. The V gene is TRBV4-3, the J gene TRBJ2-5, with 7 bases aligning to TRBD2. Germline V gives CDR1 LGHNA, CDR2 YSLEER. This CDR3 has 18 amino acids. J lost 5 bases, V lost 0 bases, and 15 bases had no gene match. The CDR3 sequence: CASSQDQSGGRLGETQYF. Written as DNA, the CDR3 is TGCGCCAGCAGCCAAGATCAGTCGGGCGGGAGATTGGGTGAGACCCAGTACTTC.

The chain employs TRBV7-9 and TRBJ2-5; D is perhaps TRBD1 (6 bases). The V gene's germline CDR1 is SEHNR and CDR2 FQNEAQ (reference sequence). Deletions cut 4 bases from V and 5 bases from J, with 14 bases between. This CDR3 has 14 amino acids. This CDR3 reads CASSSTRGGETQYF. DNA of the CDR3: TGTGCCAGCAGCTCAACCAGGGGCGGGGAGACCCAGTACTTC. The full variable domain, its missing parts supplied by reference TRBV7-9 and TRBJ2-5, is DTGVSQNPRHKITKRGQNVTFRCDPISEHNRLYWYRQTLGQGPEFLTYFQNEAQLEKSRLLSDRFSAERPKGSFSTLEIQRTEQGDSAMYLCASSSTRGGETQYFGPGTRLLVL.

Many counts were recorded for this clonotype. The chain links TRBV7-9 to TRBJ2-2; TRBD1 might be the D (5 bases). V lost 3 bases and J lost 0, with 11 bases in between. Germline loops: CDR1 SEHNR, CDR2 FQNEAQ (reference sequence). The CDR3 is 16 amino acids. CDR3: CASSLGQTANTGELFF. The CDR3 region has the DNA TGTGCCAGCAGCTTGGGGCAAACCGCGAACACCGGGGAGCTGTTTTTT. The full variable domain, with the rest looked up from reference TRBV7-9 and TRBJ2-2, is DTGVSQNPRHKITKRGQNVTFRCDPISEHNRLYWYRQTLGQGPEFLTYFQNEAQLEKSRLLSDRFSAERPKGSFSTLEIQRTEQGDSAMYLCASSLGQTANTGELFFGEGSRLTVL.

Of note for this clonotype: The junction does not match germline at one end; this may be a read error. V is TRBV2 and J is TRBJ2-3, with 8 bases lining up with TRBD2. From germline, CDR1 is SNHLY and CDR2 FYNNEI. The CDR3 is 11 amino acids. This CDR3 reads CASSETETSAF. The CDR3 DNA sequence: TGTGCCAGCAGTGAAACCGAGACTAGCGCTTTT.

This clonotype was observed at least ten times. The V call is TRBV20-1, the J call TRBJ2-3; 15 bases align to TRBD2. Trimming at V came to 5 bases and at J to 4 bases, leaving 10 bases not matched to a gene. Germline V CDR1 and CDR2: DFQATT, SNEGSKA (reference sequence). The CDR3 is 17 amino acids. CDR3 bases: TGCAGTGCTCAAGGACTAGCGGGAGGGTTATCACCAGATACGCAGTATTTT. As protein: CSAQGLAGGLSPDTQYF.